These 25 T cell receptor beta chains were all obtained from the same sample, sequenced in a study of blood T cell repertoires in COVID-19. TCRdb's table, derived via immunoSEQ multiplex PCR, lists solely in-frame clones and lacks some. This repertoire shows some 150,000 clones, roughly 88% found once; its top ten account for around 15%. Sequenced input: PBMCs or T cells enriched from blood (not recorded which). The receptors were sampled from a man aged 50-59 years who had recovered from COVID-19.

CDR3 sequence: CASSELSSQPQHF. In nucleotides, the CDR3 is TGTGCCAGCAGTGAATTGTCCTCTCAGCCCCAGCATTTT. This chain joins TRBV6-1 and TRBJ1-5; D remains unclear. Between the trimmed V and J ends, which lost 2 bases and 6 bases, there was a span of 8 bases. Per the germline V gene, CDR1 is MNHNS and CDR2 is SASEGT. This CDR3 has 13 amino acids.

The chain uses TRBV25-1 and TRBJ1-1; D perhaps matches TRBD1 (5 bases). The CDR3 has 13 residues. In germline, CDR1 is MGHDK, CDR2 SYGVNS. Between the trimmed V and J ends, which lost 4 bases and 9 bases, there was a span of 15 bases. CDR3 nucleotides: TGTGCCAGCAGTGGGGGCCAGACGCTCCAAGCTTTCTTT. The encoded protein is CASSGGQTLQAFF.

V gene TRBV4-2 combines with J gene TRBJ2-5; 12 positions match TRBD2. The CDR3 totals 18 residues. Germline V CDR1 and CDR2: LGHNA, YNFKEQ. V shed 0 bases and J 1 base; nucleotides not matched to a gene: 6. CDR3 sequence: CASSQEGGGLAGQETQYF. The CDR3 DNA is TGTGCCAGCAGCCAAGAAGGGGGGGGACTAGCGGGCCAAGAGACCCAGTACTTC.

The rearrangement uses TRBV7-9 and TRBJ2-7; no definite D call. Germline loops: CDR1 SEHNR, CDR2 FQNEAQ (reference sequence). Between the trimmed V and J ends, which lost 2 bases and 3 bases, there was a span of 11 bases. There are 14 residues in the CDR3. DNA for the CDR3: TGTGCCAGCAGCTTACTTCCGGGTGTCTACGAGCAGTACTTC. It codes for CASSLLPGVYEQYF.

This clone occurred once. The chain is built from TRBV10-2 and TRBJ2-7; 8 nucleotides line up with TRBD1. V lost 0 bases and J lost 1; bases outside the gene matches: 2. CDR3 length: 15 residues. Germline lookup yields CDR1 WSHSY and CDR2 SAAADI. The CDR3 sequence is CASSESGQGSYEQYF. The DNA for the CDR3 is TGCGCCAGCAGTGAGTCAGGACAGGGTTCCTACGAGCAGTACTTC.

This chain joins TRBV6-1 and TRBJ1-1; possible D gene TRBD1, 6 bases. The ends were cut back, 3 bases at V and 3 bases at J, with 17 bases in the middle. The germline V gene encodes CDR1 MNHNS and CDR2 SASEGT. CDR3 length equals 16 residues. DNA of the CDR3: TGTGCCAGCAGTGAGGAACCCCAGGGGAAGCACACTGAAGCTTTCTTT. Encoded protein: CASSEEPQGKHTEAFF.

The chain joins TRBV7-8 to TRBJ1-3, with unresolved D. Per the germline V gene, CDR1 is SGHVS and CDR2 is FQNEAQ. This CDR3 comprises 20 residues. V lost 0 bases, J lost 0 bases, and 21 bases lay in between. CDR3 sequence: CASSLALRGYSTNSGNTIYF. CDR3 in DNA: TGTGCCAGCAGCTTAGCGCTGCGGGGTTACAGCACAAACTCTGGAAACACCATATATTTT.

The genes are TRBV5-1 and TRBJ1-1; TRBD1 agrees at 7 bases. The trim removed 4 bases at V and 2 bases at J, leaving 11 bases unmatched. CDR3 length: 16 residues. The V gene's germline CDR1 is SGHRS and CDR2 YFSETQ. CDR3 sequence: CASSDILTGVNTEAFF. CDR3 nucleotide sequence: TGCGCCAGCAGCGACATCCTTACAGGGGTAAACACTGAAGCTTTCTTT.

In this sample, this clone turned up once. The chain is built from TRBV28 and TRBJ2-3; the match to TRBD2 covers 10 bases. Germline assignment: CDR1 MDHEN and CDR2 SYDVKM. Losses at the gene ends were 1 base for V and 4 bases for J; bases not matched to a gene: 8. The CDR3 consists of 17 residues. CDR3 residues: CASSLYASGGQADTQYF. The CDR3, as DNA: TGTGCCAGCAGTTTATACGCTAGCGGGGGACAGGCAGATACGCAGTATTTT.

The V and J genes are TRBV7-6 and TRBJ2-7; the D gene is possibly TRBD2 (5 bases). The germline V gene encodes CDR1 SGHVS and CDR2 FNYEAQ. The CDR3 contains 15 residues. V lost 2 bases and J lost 3, with 14 bases in between. The CDR3 DNA reads as TGTGCCAGCAGCTTAACTAGTGGCAACGGCTACGAGCAGTACTTC. Its translation is CASSLTSGNGYEQYF.

This clone came up once. The genes are TRBV10-2 and TRBJ1-1; D gene uncertain. V lost 7 bases and J 2 bases, leaving 11 bases between the germline ends. The CDR3 is 13 residues long. The V gene's germline CDR1 is WSHSY and CDR2 SAAADI. The CDR3 is CASKEVANTEAFF. CDR3 DNA sequence: TGCGCCAGCAAGGAAGTAGCTAACACTGAAGCTTTCTTT.

The rearrangement joins TRBV3-1 (or the pseudogene TRBV3-2) to TRBJ1-3, with a weak D call TRBD1 (6 bases). Germline CDR1 LGHDT, CDR2 YNNKEL (reference sequence). This CDR3 has 17 residues. Trimming removed 3 bases from V and 5 bases from J, with 20 bases in between. CDR3 coding DNA: TGTGCCAGCAGCCAGCGGTCAATCCAGGGGCGGCGAAACACCATATATTTT. Protein product: CASSQRSIQGRRNTIYF.

The rearrangement uses TRBV7-2 and TRBJ1-1; D remains ambiguous. Germline V gives CDR1 SGHTA, CDR2 FQGNSA. The CDR3 is made up of 13 amino acids. The V end lost 5 bases, the J end lost 0 bases, and 7 bases lay between the germline ends. The CDR3 DNA reads as TGTGCCAGCAGCCGACTTCTGAACACTGAAGCTTTCTTT. Translated: CASSRLLNTEAFF.

The V gene is TRBV19, the J gene TRBJ2-3; 12 nucleotides match TRBD1. CDR3 size: 15 residues. Trimming cost V 8 bases and J 8 bases; bases outside gene matches: 11. CDR1 is LNHDA, CDR2 SQIVND, per germline (reference sequence). DNA for the CDR3: TGTGCCAGTGGGGACCGGGACAGGGGGCTTGGTACGCAGTATTTT. It is translated as CASGDRDRGLGTQYF. Combining the CDR3 with reference TRBV19 and TRBJ2-3 gives the whole variable domain DGGITQSPKYLFRKEGQNVTLSCEQNLNHDAMYWYRQDPGQGLRLIYYSQIVNDFQKGDIAEGYSVSREKKESFPLTVTSAQKNPTAFYLCASGDRDRGLGTQYFGPGTRLTVL.

The gene calls are TRBV28 and TRBJ2-7; 12 bases line up with TRBD1. CDR3 length: 16 amino acids. The V gene's germline CDR1 is MDHEN and CDR2 SYDVKM. With V trimmed by 4 bases and J by 7 bases, 11 bases remained unmatched. CDR3 in DNA: TGTGCCAGCAGTTCCCAACCGGGACAGGGGGCTCGGGAGCAGTACTTC. Protein product: CASSSQPGQGAREQYF.

This chain uses TRBV18 with TRBJ1-3, with a weak D call TRBD1 (5 bases). There are 15 residues in the CDR3. Looked up from germline, CDR1 is KGHSH and CDR2 is LQKENI. Trimming pared 4 bases from V and 3 bases from J, leaving 13 bases between. The CDR3 DNA is TGTGCCAGCTCACTCCCCTCAGGGTTTGGAAACACCATATATTTT. Its translation is CASSLPSGFGNTIYF.

The V and J genes are TRBV15 and TRBJ1-1, with 8 bases that match TRBD1. The CDR3 runs 15 residues. J lost 3 bases, V lost 3 bases, and 6 bases had no gene match. From germline, CDR1 is LNHNV and CDR2 YYDKDF (reference sequence). The DNA for the CDR3 is TGTGCCACCAGCAGGAAAACAGGGGGTTACACTGAAGCTTTCTTT. Translated: CATSRKTGGYTEAFF.

The chain combines TRBV5-1 with TRBJ2-6, with 8 nucleotides matching TRBD1. The J segment lost 0 bases and the V segment lost 3 bases, leaving 14 bases of the junction unmatched. Looked up from germline, CDR1 is SGHRS and CDR2 is YFSETQ. The CDR3 runs to 20 residues. CDR3 in DNA: TGCGCCAGCAGCTCAACTATACCGGGACAGGATTTCTCTGGGGCCAACGTCCTGACTTTC. Residues: CASSSTIPGQDFSGANVLTF.

The chain is built from TRBV4-2 and TRBJ2-5; 9 bases match TRBD2. The CDR3 spans 14 residues. Per germline, CDR1 LGHNA and CDR2 YNFKEQ. The trim removed 2 bases at V and 4 bases at J, leaving 2 bases unmatched. The DNA of the CDR3 is TGTGCCAGCAGCCAATCACTAGCGGGAGAGACCCAGTACTTC. Its translation: CASSQSLAGETQYF.

V is TRBV7-9 and J is TRBJ1-1; D ambiguous. V was trimmed by 5 bases and J by 8 bases, leaving 9 bases between them. This CDR3 has 11 amino acids. Germline V CDR1 and CDR2: SEHNR, FQNEAQ (reference sequence). The CDR3 is CASSHQIEAFF. The CDR3 DNA is TGTGCCAGCAGCCATCAAATCGAAGCTTTCTTT.

On this clone itself: The same CDR3 also results from other DNA sequences found in this sample. The chain has TRBV6-5 and TRBJ1-5; TRBD1 aligns across 8 bases. Germline trimming cut 2 bases from V and 3 bases from J; bases unmatched to any gene: 3. CDR1 and CDR2 from the germline V gene are MNHEY and SVGAGI. The CDR3 sequence is 15 residues long. The CDR3 nucleotides are TGTGCCAGCAGTTACGACAGGGGCTCCAATCAGCCCCAGCATTTT. It yields the protein CASSYDRGSNQPQHF.

The genes are TRBV2 and TRBJ2-7; 8 bases fit TRBD1. The junction had 8 bases not matched to a gene; V was cut back by 4 bases and J by 3 bases. This CDR3 is built from 15 residues. Per the germline V gene, CDR1 is SNHLY and CDR2 is FYNNEI. The CDR3 loop reads CASSVEEGQGYEQYF. CDR3 bases: TGTGCCAGCAGTGTGGAAGAAGGACAGGGCTACGAGCAGTACTTC.

The chain couples TRBV27 to TRBJ2-7; D is unclear. The germline V gene has CDR1 MNHEY and CDR2 SMNVEV (reference sequence). Trimming took off 6 bases at V and 4 bases at J, with 7 bases between the two ends. This CDR3 comprises 11 residues. The CDR3 DNA reads TGTGCCAGCAGCAACATTTACGAGCAGTACTTC. As protein: CASSNIYEQYF.

The rearrangement joins TRBV4-1 to TRBJ1-3; 8 bases agree with TRBD1. The junction had 9 bases not matched to a gene; V was cut back by 1 base and J by 4 bases. This CDR3 spans 17 amino acids. CDR1 is MGHRA and CDR2 is YSYEKL in the germline V gene. As DNA, the CDR3 is TGCGCCAGCAGCCAAGCCCCAGGGGGCTCGGGGGGAAACACCATATATTTT. Translating gives CASSQAPGGSGGNTIYF.

This chain uses TRBV3-1 (or the pseudogene TRBV3-2) with TRBJ2-7; perhaps TRBD2 as D (6 bases). The germline CDR1 and CDR2 sequences are LGHDT and YNNKEL (reference sequence). The CDR3 runs 18 residues. V lost 1 base to trimming and J lost 3 bases, with 22 bases between them. For the CDR3, the DNA is TGTGCCAGCAGCCAAGGTGGGAGTGTAGGTGGGGGAGGCTACGAGCAGTACTTC. Amino acid sequence: CASSQGGSVGGGGYEQYF.